This T cell receptor beta chain was sequenced in a study of T cell repertoires in aging, cancer and after chemotherapy. Rearranged V-D-J TRB sequences were amplified with a mixed TRB-A/B primer pool. TCRdb independently ran MiXCR on the multiplex PCR reads; one entry per CDR3 protein. Of approximately 1,500 distinct CDR3 sequences listed, about a fifth are singletons. Study results and caveats: Immunological memory after chemotherapy cannot be judged from the repertoire data. In cancer patients, declining TCR diversity with age involved lost richness and lost evenness.

CDR3 length equals 13 residues. Germline CDR1 reads LNHDA; CDR2 reads SQIVND (reference sequence). Trimming shortened V by 7 bases and J by 1 base, and 10 bases separated the two germline ends. Amplification of TCR beta used genomic DNA extracted from peripheral blood. In its sample, this clonotype ranks as large (0.1 to 1%). The antigen is undetermined. The sequencing sample was made of blood. V and J are TRBV19 and TRBJ1-1; D gene ambiguous. This TCR came from a human donor with a solid tumor. The CDR3 DNA sequence: TGTGCCAGTACGAGGGCAGCGAACACTGAAGCTTTCTTT. It specifies CASTRAANTEAFF.